The 7 T cell receptor beta chains given below trace back to one sample, sequenced in a study of cytomegalovirus exposure and HLA in healthy donors. In the PCR, 60 Vbeta and 13 Jbeta primers were used. Some clones are missing from TCRdb's copy, which holds only in-frame ones; the method was immunoSEQ multiplex PCR. The sample has about 130,000 clones; roughly 78% are singletons. Sequenced material: PBMCs. Receptors were obtained from a man aged 30 to 45 in good health and CMV-seropositive.

The V call is TRBV28, the J call TRBJ1-1; D gene unclear. V lost 2 bases and J 6 bases, leaving 10 bases between the germline ends. CDR1 and CDR2 from the germline V gene are MDHEN and SYDVKM. The CDR3 has 13 residues. CDR3 in DNA: TGTGCCAGCAGTTTAAGGAGAGGCGCTGAAGCTTTCTTT. This codes for CASSLRRGAEAFF.

The chain carries TRBV5-1 and TRBJ2-7; weak D call: TRBD2 (6 bases). Trimming removed 7 bases from V and 4 bases from J, with 18 bases in between. The CDR3 has 14 amino acids. Germline V gene lookup returns CDR1 SGHRS and CDR2 YFSETQ. CDR3 region: CASGGIGRKYEQYF. The CDR3 DNA is TGCGCCAGCGGGGGGATCGGACGGAAGTACGAGCAGTACTTC.

V usage is TRBV19 and J usage is TRBJ2-3; D is perhaps TRBD2 (6 bases). Germline V CDR1 and CDR2: LNHDA, SQIVND (reference sequence). Trimming shortened V by 3 bases and J by 0 bases, and 19 bases separated the two germline ends. The CDR3 is 18 amino acids. CDR3 sequence reads: CASSIPGLLYSSTDTQYF. Here the CDR3 DNA reads TGTGCCAGTAGTATCCCGGGACTGCTTTACTCTAGCACAGATACGCAGTATTTT.

This clone was detected a few times. This chain uses TRBV7-9 with TRBJ1-4; TRBD1 matches at 9 bases. The CDR3 runs 18 residues. Germline CDR1 SEHNR, CDR2 FQNEAQ (reference sequence). J lost 1 base, V lost 1 base, and 7 bases had no gene match. CDR3 sequence: CASSLVRQGVRTNEKLFF. The CDR3 DNA reads TGTGCCAGCAGCTTAGTCCGACAGGGGGTGAGAACTAATGAAAAACTGTTTTTT.

The chain is built from TRBV5-1 and TRBJ2-1; weak D call: TRBD1 (5 bases). Germline V gene data show CDR1 as SGHRS and CDR2 as YFSETQ. The V and J ends lost 2 bases and 0 bases respectively, with 12 bases between them. The CDR3 runs to 16 residues. CDR3 coding DNA: TGCGCCAGCAGCTTTGCGACAGATAGCTCCTACAATGAGCAGTTCTTC. Amino acids: CASSFATDSSYNEQFF.

CDR3 amino acids: CASSQQGDTEAFF. In nucleotides, the CDR3 is TGCGCCAGCAGCCAGCAGGGGGACACTGAAGCTTTCTTT. The rearrangement links TRBV5-1 to TRBJ1-1; TRBD1 aligns across 7 bases. V was clipped by 4 bases and J by 3 bases; unmatched bases: 3. Germline V gene lookup returns CDR1 SGHRS and CDR2 YFSETQ. The CDR3 has 13 amino acids. Combining the CDR3 with reference TRBV5-1 and TRBJ1-1 gives the whole variable domain KAGVTQTPRYLIKTRGQQVTLSCSPISGHRSVSWYQQTPGQGLQFLFEYFSETQRNKGNFPGRFSGRQFSNSRSEMNVSTLELGDSALYLCASSQQGDTEAFFGQGTRLTVV.

J is TRBJ1-2 and V is TRBV5-1; D gene ambiguous. This CDR3 has 14 amino acids. Trimming shortened V by 5 bases and J by 0 bases, and 11 bases separated the two germline ends. From germline, CDR1 is SGHRS and CDR2 YFSETQ. The CDR3 reads CASSQAPANYGYTF. Written as DNA, the CDR3 is TGCGCCAGCAGTCAGGCCCCCGCTAACTATGGCTACACCTTC.